Given below is one TCR beta chain in context. Its antigen remains unidentified. Here immunoSEQ multiplex PCR was the method, and the copy in TCRdb shows in-frame clones only, minus some. The listing contains roughly 9,200 clones. CDR3 length equals 15 residues. A DNA sequence was not provided. CDR1 is SGHRS and CDR2 is YFSETQ in the germline V gene. The sample is drawn from a study of synovial regulatory T cells in juvenile arthritis. Study-wide results and limits: TCR diversity was lower in inflammation-associated blood Treg cells than in other blood Treg cells.

Roughly eleven-patient cohort: 11 active juvenile idiopathic arthritis patients, 3 polyarticular, 8 oligoarticular. V is TRBV5-1 and J is TRBJ2-7; TCRdb returns TRBD1, unconfirmable since there is no DNA. This clonotype originated in a donor younger than 30 with juvenile idiopathic arthritis. Input material: Treg cells from blood. Subset noted: remaining (HLA-DR-negative) circulating blood Treg cells. The chain's CDR3 is CASSFGQGARGEQYF.